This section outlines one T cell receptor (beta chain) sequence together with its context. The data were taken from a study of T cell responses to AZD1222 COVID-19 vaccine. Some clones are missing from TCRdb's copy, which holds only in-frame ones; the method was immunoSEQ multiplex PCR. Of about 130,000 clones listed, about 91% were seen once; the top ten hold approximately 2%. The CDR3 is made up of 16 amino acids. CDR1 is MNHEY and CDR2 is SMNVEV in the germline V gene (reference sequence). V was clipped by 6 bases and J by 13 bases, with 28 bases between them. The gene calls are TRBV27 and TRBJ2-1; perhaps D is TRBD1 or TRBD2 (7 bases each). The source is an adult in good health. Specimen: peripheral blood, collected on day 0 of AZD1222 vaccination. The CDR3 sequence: CASSSYSNQGGTGQFF. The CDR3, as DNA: TGTGCCAGCAGCTCGTACTCCAATCAGGGGGGGACGGGTCAGTTCTTC.